This entry lists 6 T cell receptor beta chains sequenced from one sample in a study of T-cell reconstitution after alpha-beta-depleted transplantation in children. Preparation of the TCRbeta library involved a method that used unique molecular identifiers. TCRdb analysed the PCR reads with MiXCR anew, one entry per CDR3 protein. Of around 100,000 distinct CDR3 sequences in the sample, around a tenth were seen once. Sequencing used PBMCs, obtained before TCRalphabeta/CD19-depleted stem cell transplant. The receptors were sampled from a boy aged 2 to 10 with acute lymphoblastic leukemia, due to receive a stem cell transplant.

J is TRBJ2-1 and V is TRBV5-1, with 12 bases lining up with TRBD2. Germline loops: CDR1 SGHRS, CDR2 YFSETQ. V was clipped by 6 bases and J by 3 bases; unmatched bases: 4. This CDR3 has 15 residues. CDR3 residues: CASTQTSGSYNEQFF. In DNA, the CDR3 is TGCGCCAGCACTCAGACTAGCGGGAGCTACAATGAGCAGTTCTTC.

At least ten counts were recorded for this clonotype. In DNA, the CDR3 is TGCGCCAGCAGAAGGCCCGGGAGCACAGATACGCAGTATTTT. This sequence encodes CASRRPGSTDTQYF. This chain links TRBV10-2 with TRBJ2-3, with no clear D. The CDR3 has 14 amino acids. Germline CDR1 WSHSY, CDR2 SAAADI. The ends were cut back, 6 bases at V and 0 bases at J, with 10 bases in the middle.

In its sample, this clonotype was seen many times. CDR3 amino acids: CSVEGQSYEQYF. CDR3 DNA sequence: TGCAGCGTTGAGGGTCAGTCCTACGAGCAGTACTTC. The J gene is TRBJ2-7, the V gene TRBV29-1; the D is unclear. V lost 3 bases and J lost 1, with 7 bases in between. Germline assignment: CDR1 SQVTM and CDR2 ANQGSEA. The CDR3 spans 12 residues.

The rearrangement links TRBV7-6 to TRBJ2-7, with TRBD1 identical over 9 bases. Germline CDR1 reads SGHVS; CDR2 reads FNYEAQ. V gave up 5 bases and J gave up 6 bases; unmatched junction bases: 8. This CDR3 region has 14 residues. In DNA, the CDR3 is TGTGCCAGCAGCATGGACAGGGGTAGGGGCGAGCAGTACTTC. It codes for CASSMDRGRGEQYF. The full variable domain, rest sourced from reference TRBV7-6 and TRBJ2-7, is GAGVSQSPRYKVTKRGQDVALRCDPISGHVSLYWYRQALGQGPEFLTYFNYEAQQDKSGLPNDRFSAERPEGSISTLTIQRTEQRDSAMYRCASSMDRGRGEQYFGPGTRLTVT.

The chain employs TRBV5-1 and TRBJ2-5, with D tentatively TRBD1 (7 bases). Germline V gene lookup returns CDR1 SGHRS and CDR2 YFSETQ. Trimming removed 2 bases from V and 0 bases from J, with 17 bases in between. The CDR3 runs to 17 residues. CDR3 protein: CASSLAVGGQYQETQYF. The CDR3 coding sequence is TGCGCCAGCAGCTTAGCCGTGGGGGGACAGTACCAAGAGACCCAGTACTTC.

This clonotype was counted a few times. The chain is built from TRBV12-3 or TRBV12-4 and TRBJ2-3, with TRBD2 identical over 9 bases. CDR3 size: 18 residues. V trimming: 4 bases; J trimming: 5 bases; junction bases outside the gene matches: 16. CDR3 residues: CASSSLAGGPFSGDTQYF. CDR3 DNA sequence: TGTGCCAGCAGTTCCCTGGCGGGAGGGCCATTTTCTGGAGATACGCAGTATTTT.